This T cell receptor beta chain was captured in a study of blood T cells in healthy people across ages. Study-wide results and limits: The CMV status of each donor remained undetermined, and this could have confounded shifts in expanded clonotypes. Calculation of diversity from one million T cells yielded estimates considered to be underestimates.

V was cut by 8 bases and J by 8 bases, with 19 bases left in between. The CDR3 runs to 14 residues. Germline CDR1 reads SEHNR; CDR2 reads FQNEAQ (reference sequence). The table lists this clonotype with a few counts. The antigen is unknown. The use of a sample-barcoded 5' primer and a J-beta primer mix characterized a second PCR of roughly 6 to 11 cycles. MiXCR, applied by TCRdb to the 5' RACE reads, yields one record per CDR3 protein. The data contain 1 million to 1.2 million distinct CDR3 sequences, around two fifths of them seen just once; the ten biggest clones take up around 14%. V gene TRBV7-9 combines with J gene TRBJ2-1; D is perhaps TRBD1 (5 bases). The specimen sequenced was blood. This TCR was recovered from a young man in good health. The CDR3 reads CASLGAFRVDEQFF. The CDR3 DNA sequence: TGTGCCAGCCTAGGGGCCTTTCGGGTCGATGAGCAGTTCTTC.